This T cell receptor beta chain was recorded in a study of T cells expressing NK-cell markers. Looking at the study overall: The TCR beta repertoires were obtained from sorted CD3+CD56+NKG2C+, CD3+CD56+NKG2C- and CD3+CD56-NKG2C+ T cells.

There are 13 residues in the CDR3. CDR1 and CDR2 (germline): ENHRY, SYGVKD. In the case of this clonotype: The target antigen is unknown.

One entry per CDR3 protein, without DNA, is what TCRdb gives after re-calling the 5' RACE reads. The sample table includes more than 400,000 distinct CDR3 sequences. Findings and limits, study-wide: In several donors, dominant CD3+CD56+NKG2C+ clones formed roughly 1.0-7.0% of CD8+ cells.

Sequenced sample: blood T cells: a sorted CD56 or NKG2C T cell subset, CD4+ or CD8+ T cells, or bulk PBMC T cells (not recorded which). The chain carries TRBV10-3 and TRBJ2-1; the D gene TCRdb calls, TRBD2, cannot be checked with no DNA. This clonotype was obtained from a woman between 18 and 69 years old in good health. CDR3 sequence: CAISEGRANEQFF.